This TCR beta chain emerged from a study of T cells in Graves' hyperthyroidism and ophthalmopathy. The V end lost 7 bases, the J end lost 5 bases, and 12 bases lay between the germline ends. This CDR3 is built from 13 residues. CDR1 and CDR2 from the germline V gene are LNHDA and SQIVND (reference sequence). Amplified TCR beta CDR3 regions came from RNA transcripts. HTBI primers were used for first-round RT-PCR of the TCR CDR3. MiXCR, applied by TCRdb to the multiplex PCR reads, yields one record per CDR3 protein. The data hold hundreds of thousands of distinct CDR3 sequences, with approximately 15% observed a single time.

The TCR originated in a woman aged 25 to 39 with Graves' hyperthyroidism. The rearrangement links TRBV19 to TRBJ1-5; D is unclear. The sequencing input was blood. CDR3 sequence reads: CASTPGFDQPQHF. DNA for the CDR3: TGTGCCAGTACCCCGGGATTCGATCAGCCCCAGCATTTT.